This TCR beta chain was identified in a study of cytomegalovirus exposure and HLA in healthy donors. Overall study context: Researchers found that 81% of just under 400 genotyped donors fell within the Caucasian-associated ancestry cluster.

This CDR3 is 16 amino acids long. Per germline, CDR1 LGHNA and CDR2 YSLEER. V was shortened by 3 bases and J by 1 base, with 16 bases between the two germline ends. Overall study findings and caveats: Sequencing artifact likely explains a cluster of highly shared sequence variants. Associated with cytomegalovirus, according to the listing, were 164 TCR beta chains.

Comment on this clone: Its specificity is not known.

The PCR contained 60 Vbeta and 13 Jbeta primers. In the source study's methods: A later analysis counted approximately 80 million unique TCR beta chains, some 11 million shared. Produced via immunoSEQ multiplex PCR; TCRdb's table is partial and in-frame only. That table supplies the V and J calls and clone size; D and trimming were determined from the DNA. The repertoire includes some 110,000 clones, approximately 75% of them detected once, and 4.9% sits in the top ten. V and J are TRBV4-3 and TRBJ2-7, with D possibly matching TRBD1 (5 bases). Sequenced material: PBMCs. This clonotype originated in a man aged 50-59 years in good health and CMV-seropositive. As DNA, the CDR3 is TGCGCCAGCAGCCAGGGCCTGGCAGGGAATTCCTACGAGCAGTACTTC. Translation gives CASSQGLAGNSYEQYF.